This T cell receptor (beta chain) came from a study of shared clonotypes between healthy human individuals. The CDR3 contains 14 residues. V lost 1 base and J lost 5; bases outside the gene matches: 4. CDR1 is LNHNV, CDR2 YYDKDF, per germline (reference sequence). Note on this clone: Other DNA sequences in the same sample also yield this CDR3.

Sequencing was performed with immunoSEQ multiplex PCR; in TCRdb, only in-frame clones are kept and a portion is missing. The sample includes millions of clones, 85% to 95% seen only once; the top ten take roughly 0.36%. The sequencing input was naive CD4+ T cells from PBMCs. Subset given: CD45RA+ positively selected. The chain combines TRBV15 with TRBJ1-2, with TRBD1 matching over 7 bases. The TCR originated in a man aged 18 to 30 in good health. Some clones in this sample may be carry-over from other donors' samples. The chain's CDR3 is CATSRGQGDYGYTF. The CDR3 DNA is TGTGCCACCAGCAGAGGACAGGGAGATTATGGCTACACCTTC.